This TCR beta chain was profiled in a study of blood T cell repertoires in COVID-19. The repertoire was sequenced with immunoSEQ multiplex PCR; TCRdb's copy has only in-frame clones and lacks some. The sample lists hundreds of thousands of clones, 85% to 90% seen once, with just under 7.5% in the top ten. This CDR3 has 14 residues. The ends were cut back, 5 bases at V and 2 bases at J, with 15 bases in the middle. Germline V gives CDR1 SQVTM, CDR2 ANQGSEA. The origin of this receptor is a woman in her 70s with COVID-19, enrolled during active disease. The sequenced sample was peripheral blood. The chain has TRBV29-1 and TRBJ1-2; D unresolved. The CDR3 DNA reads TGCAGCGTTTTAAGTCTGGCTCCCAACTATGGCTACACCTTC. Translated: CSVLSLAPNYGYTF. Looking up the rest from reference TRBV29-1 and TRBJ1-2 gives the full variable domain: SAVISQKPSRDICQRGTSLTIQCQVDSQVTMMFWYRQQPGQSLTLIATANQGSEATYESGFVIDKFPISRPNLTFSTLTVSNMSPEDSSIYLCSVLSLAPNYGYTFGSGTRLTVV.